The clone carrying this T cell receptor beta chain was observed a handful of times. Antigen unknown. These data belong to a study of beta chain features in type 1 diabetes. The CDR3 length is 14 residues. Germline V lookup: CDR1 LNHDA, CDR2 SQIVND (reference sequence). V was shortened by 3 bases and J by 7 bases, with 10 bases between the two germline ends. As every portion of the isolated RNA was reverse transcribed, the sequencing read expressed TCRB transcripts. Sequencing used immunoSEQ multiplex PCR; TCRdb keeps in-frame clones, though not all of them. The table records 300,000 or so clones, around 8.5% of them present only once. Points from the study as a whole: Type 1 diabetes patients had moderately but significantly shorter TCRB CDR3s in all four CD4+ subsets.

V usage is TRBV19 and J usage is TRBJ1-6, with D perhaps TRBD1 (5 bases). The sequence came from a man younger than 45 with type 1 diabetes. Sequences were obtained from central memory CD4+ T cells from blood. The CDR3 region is CASSIGDSNSPLHF. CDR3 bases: TGTGCCAGTAGTATTGGTGACAGCAATTCACCCCTCCACTTT.